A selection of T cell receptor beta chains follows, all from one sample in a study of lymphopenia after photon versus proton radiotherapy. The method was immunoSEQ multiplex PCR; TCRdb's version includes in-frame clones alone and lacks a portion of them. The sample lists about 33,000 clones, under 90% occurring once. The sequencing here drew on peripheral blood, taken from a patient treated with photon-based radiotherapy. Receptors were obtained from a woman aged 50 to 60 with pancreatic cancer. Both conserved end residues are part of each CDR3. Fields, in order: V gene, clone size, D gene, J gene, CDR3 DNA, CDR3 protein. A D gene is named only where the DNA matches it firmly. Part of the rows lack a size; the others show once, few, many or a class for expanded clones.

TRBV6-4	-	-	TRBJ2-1	TGTGCCAGCAGTGACAGCTCCTACAATGAGCAGTTCTTC	CASSDSSYNEQFF
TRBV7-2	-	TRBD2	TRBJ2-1	TGTGCCAGCAGCTTAGTCGGGAGCGGGAGGGTTAACAATGAGCAGTTCTTC	CASSLVGSGRVNNEQFF
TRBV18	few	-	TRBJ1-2	TGTGCCAGCTCACAAGAAGCGTTAGCTAACTATGGCTACACCTTC	CASSQEALANYGYTF
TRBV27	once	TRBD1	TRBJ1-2	TGTGCCAGCAGTATTACAGGGGTAATTGATGGCTACACCTTC	CASSITGVIDGYTF
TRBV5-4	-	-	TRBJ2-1	TGTGCCAGCAGCTCCTGGCTGGGGGTAGCGGACCGCAATGAGCAGTTCTTC	CASSSWLGVADRNEQFF
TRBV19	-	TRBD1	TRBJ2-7	TGTGCCAGTAGCCCCGGGACAGGGCTATACGAGCAGTACTTC	CASSPGTGLYEQYF
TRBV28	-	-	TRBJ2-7	TGTGCCAGCGGCGAACAGAAACCCTACGAGCAGTACTTC	CASGEQKPYEQYF
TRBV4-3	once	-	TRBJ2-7	TGCGCCAGCAGCCAAGAACGACTAGGAGTCCCCTTTTACGAGCAGTACTTC	CASSQERLGVPFYEQYF
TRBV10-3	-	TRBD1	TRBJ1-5	TGTGCCATCAGTCCGGACAGGGGGCCGAGCAATCAGCCCCAGCATTTT	CAISPDRGPSNQPQHF
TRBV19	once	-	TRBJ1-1	TGTGCCAGTCTGCCCAGGGACAAAACTGAAGCTTTCTTT	CASLPRDKTEAFF
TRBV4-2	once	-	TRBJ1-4	TGTGCCAGCAGCCAGATGGTGGCAGGGGAATCAAAACTGTTTTTT	CASSQMVAGESKLFF
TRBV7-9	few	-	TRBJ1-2	TGTGCCAGCAGTTCCTTCTTGGGCTACACCTTC	CASSSFLGYTF
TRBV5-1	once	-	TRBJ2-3	TGCGCCACCGGGCGGAGCTCACCCACAGATACGCAGTATTTT	CATGRSSPTDTQYF
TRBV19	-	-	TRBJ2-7	TGTGCCAGTAGTATCGGCTTGACCTACGAGCAGTACTTC	CASSIGLTYEQYF
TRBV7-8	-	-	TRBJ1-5	TGTGCCAGCAGCTTAGGAACAGGTTATCAGCCCCAGCATTTT	CASSLGTGYQPQHF
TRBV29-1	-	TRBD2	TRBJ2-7	TGCAGCGCCTCGGGGGGAGGCGAGCAGTACTTC	CSASGGGEQYF
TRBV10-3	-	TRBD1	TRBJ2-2	TGTGCCATCAGTGAGACCCGGACAGGGAGCGGCGGGGAGCTGTTTTTT	CAISETRTGSGGELFF
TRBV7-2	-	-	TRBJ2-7	TGTGCCAGCAGCTTAGGGGATGGGGGCGGCTACGAGCAGTACTTC	CASSLGDGGGYEQYF
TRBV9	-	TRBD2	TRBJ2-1	TGTGCCAGCAGCGTAACCGGGGGGGTCTCCTACAATGAGCAGTTCTTC	CASSVTGGVSYNEQFF
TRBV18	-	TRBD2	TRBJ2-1	TGTGCCAGCGCCCCCCGGCGGGAGCATGAGCAGTTCTTC	CASAPRREHEQFF
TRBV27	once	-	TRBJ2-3	TGTGCCAGCAGTTTATCGTTCGGCGACAGCACAGATACGCAGTATTTT	CASSLSFGDSTDTQYF
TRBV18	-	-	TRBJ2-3	TGTGCCAGCTCACCTCAGACAGGCCCCACAGATACGCAGTATTTT	CASSPQTGPTDTQYF
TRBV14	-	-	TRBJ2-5	TGTGCCAGCAGCCAAGCGCGGGGTCAGGAGACCCAGTACTTC	CASSQARGQETQYF
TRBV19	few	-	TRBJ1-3	TGTGCCAGTAGCGAAACCTACAGTTACCTTGGAAACACCATATATTTT	CASSETYSYLGNTIYF
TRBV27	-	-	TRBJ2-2	TGTGCCAGCAACATCCGCGGGGCCACCGGGGAGCTGTTTTTT	CASNIRGATGELFF
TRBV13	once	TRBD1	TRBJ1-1	TGTGCCAGCAGCCGAGCCCCGGGACAGGGGTACACTGAAGCTTTCTTT	CASSRAPGQGYTEAFF
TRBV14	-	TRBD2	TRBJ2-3	TGTGCCAGCAGCCAAAACGCGGGAGTAGGAACAGATACGCAGTATTTT	CASSQNAGVGTDTQYF
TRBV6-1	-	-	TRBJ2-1	TGTGCCAGCAAAGGTGGGAACCAAATCTATGAGCAGTTCTTC	CASKGGNQIYEQFF
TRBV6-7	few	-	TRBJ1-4	TGTGCCAGCACGCAGGGAACAACTAATGAAAAACTGTTTTTT	CASTQGTTNEKLFF
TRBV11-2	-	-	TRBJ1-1	TGTGCCAGCAGCTTAGCGGTATCGTGGAGCACTGAAGCTTTCTTT	CASSLAVSWSTEAFF
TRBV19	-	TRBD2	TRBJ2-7	TGTGCCAGTAGTTCCGGGACTAGCGCCCACGAGCAGTACTTC	CASSSGTSAHEQYF
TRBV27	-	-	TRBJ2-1	TGTGCCAGCAGTTTACCCCCCTACAATGAGCAGTTCTTC	CASSLPPYNEQFF
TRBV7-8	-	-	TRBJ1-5	TGTGCCAGCAGCCTCCGAGAAGGGGGCAATCAGCCCCAGCATTTT	CASSLREGGNQPQHF
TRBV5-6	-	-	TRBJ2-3	TGTGCCAGCACCGAGGAGGGAGATACGCAGTATTTT	CASTEEGDTQYF
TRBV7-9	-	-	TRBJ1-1	TGTGCCAGCAGCCCGACGGTAGGGAACACTGAAGCTTTCTTT	CASSPTVGNTEAFF
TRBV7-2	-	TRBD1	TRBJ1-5	TGTGCCAGCAGCTTAGGACAGGGGGCGAATCAGCCCCAGCATTTT	CASSLGQGANQPQHF
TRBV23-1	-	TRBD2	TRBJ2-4	TGCGCCAGCAGTCAGCCTGGACTAGCGGATGCCAAAAACATTCAGTACTTC	CASSQPGLADAKNIQYF
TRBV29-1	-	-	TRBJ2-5	TGCAGCGTTGAAAGGGGGGGGCGGGAGAAGACCCAGTACTTC	CSVERGGREKTQYF
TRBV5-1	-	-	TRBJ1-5	TGCGCCAGCAGCTTGGGGGGACTCGATCAGCCCCAGCATTTT	CASSLGGLDQPQHF
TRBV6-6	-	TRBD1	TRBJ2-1	TGTGCCAGCAGTTACCGCCGGGACAGGGACAATGAGCAGTTCTTC	CASSYRRDRDNEQFF
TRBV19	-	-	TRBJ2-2	TGTGCCAGTACCAATACCCGCGGACGGGAGCTGTTTTTT	CASTNTRGRELFF
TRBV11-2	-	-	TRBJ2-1	TGTGCCAGCAGCAAGACTCGAGCTAGTTTATACAATGAGCAGTTCTTC	CASSKTRASLYNEQFF
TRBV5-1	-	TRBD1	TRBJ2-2	TGCGCCAGCAGCTTGGGGACAGGGGGAAGTACCGGGGAGCTGTTTTTT	CASSLGTGGSTGELFF
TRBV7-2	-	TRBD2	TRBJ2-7	TGTGCCAGCAGCTCGCCGGGACTAGCGGTCGACGAGCAGTACTTC	CASSSPGLAVDEQYF